At least ten counts were recorded for the clone carrying this T cell receptor beta chain. Its matching antigen is unknown. For TCR, cDNA came from 5'RACE template switching, which added a universal primer site and UMIs. From the 5' RACE reads, TCRdb called clonotypes with MiXCR, one entry per CDR3 protein. This sample carries some 220,000 distinct CDR3 sequences, roughly 3% of them seen once, and the ten largest clones take approximately 3.5%. This specimen belongs to a study of T cells after yellow fever vaccination. Points from the study as a whole: High-abundance clonotypes from the bulk population could contaminate FACS-sorted repertoires.

The CDR3 totals 16 residues. Trimming took 0 bases from V and 0 from J; bases not matched to a gene: 5. Per germline, CDR1 SGDLS and CDR2 YYNGEE. The source is a man aged 18 to 35 who received the YFV17D yellow fever vaccine. The specimen was CD4+ T cells sorted from PBMCs, collected 10 days after the yellow fever booster vaccination. The chain combines TRBV9 with TRBJ2-7, with 8 bases matching TRBD1. CDR3 in DNA: TGTGCCAGCAGCGTAGGGTCAGGGGGCCCCTCCTACGAGCAGTACTTC. It is translated as CASSVGSGGPSYEQYF.